This TCR beta chain originates from a study of blood T cell repertoires in COVID-19 (TCRdb year 2020). As for the study more broadly: Samples covering the acute and convalescent phases of COVID-19 were provided by collaborators in the United States, Italy and Spain. The material from the prospective study consisted of cDNA or gDNA derived from T cells, B-cell-depleted T cells, or PBMCs. The dataset comprised deeply sampled blood TCRbeta repertoires from subjects exposed to, actively infected with, or recovered from COVID-19. The repertoires were made available in a free public database intended to serve as a resource for research on the immune response to SARS-CoV-2. The samples were drawn from two sources: the first 160 participants of the ongoing ImmuneRACE study, and 1,200 or so subjects contributed by 6 global collaborators. Nearly every sample came with metadata listing a de-identified subject ID, COVID-19 status, age in years and sex. Where available, HLA class I and class II types were taken from metadata supplied by the sample provider and were not determined by assay-based typing.

Inclusive of the bounding cysteine and phenylalanine, the CDR3 is 14 residues long. The only DNA kept is the CDR3, 42 bases in frame from the first base. The germline ends are 11 bases apart after V is trimmed by 3 bases and J by 4 bases. CDR1 and CDR2 were assigned from the germline V gene as SGHRS and YFSETQ. Collaborating institutions collected whole blood in K2EDTA tubes following their own protocols. Collaborator samples were shipped for TCRbeta analysis as frozen whole blood, isolated PBMCs, or DNA extracted from either sample type. Broad study findings and their caveats: The amount of clinical and demographic metadata varied by source and participant and was provided uncurated.

The immunoSEQ Assay, a bias-controlled multiplex PCR, was used to amplify TCRbeta CDR3 regions from genomic DNA. The paper's processing steps were these. The number of nucleated cells in each sample was estimated from the amplification of reference gene primers within the assay. Sequence reads were collapsed and filtered to measure the absolute abundance of every unique TCRbeta CDR3 rearrangement. For each sample, productive Simpson clonality was calculated by taking the square root of Simpson's diversity index across productive rearrangements. TCRdb took this table from immuneACCESS and kept in-frame rearrangements with V and J called. Such tables lack part of the clones; where checked against another copy, unresolved V genes explain under half of the gap, and the rest is unexplained. V, J and clone size reflect that table, while D and trimming were determined from the DNA. The sample yields more than 85,000 clones; approximately 84% were counted once. The top ten clonotypes cover 8.5% to 10% of the sample.

Of note for this clone: No antigen is known for it. No base quality information exists; no much larger clone differs at one position.

The clonotype originates from a man aged 40-49 years with active or convalescent COVID-19. The sequencing input was peripheral blood. The sequence links TRBV5-1 to TRBJ1-5; TRBD1 is possibly the D segment (5 matching bases). CDR3 loop: CASSSDPGNQPQHF. The sequenced DNA: TGCGCCAGCAGCTCGGACCCAGGGAATCAGCCCCAGCATTTT.